The 4 T cell receptor beta chains in this list originate from one sample, sequenced in a study of T cells in Graves' hyperthyroidism and ophthalmopathy. RNA transcripts yielded amplified TCR beta CDR3 regions. When the TCR CDR3 underwent first-round RT-PCR, the HTBI primer set was used. A single record per CDR3 protein comes from TCRdb applying MiXCR to the multiplex PCR reads. The table lists about 260,000 distinct CDR3 sequences, 16% of them singletons, with about 30% in the top ten. Sequencing was carried out using blood. These receptor sequences come from a woman younger than 30 with Graves' ophthalmopathy.

This clonotype was counted many times. The J gene is TRBJ1-2, the V gene TRBV2; possibly TRBD1 for D (6 bases). CDR3 length equals 12 residues. V lost 8 bases, J lost 4 bases, and 11 bases lay in between. Germline V gives CDR1 SNHLY, CDR2 FYNNEI. The CDR3 loop reads CASDRDTYGYTF. CDR3 nucleotides: TGTGCCAGCGATCGGGACACCTATGGCTACACCTTC. The full variable domain, its missing parts supplied by reference TRBV2 and TRBJ1-2, is EPEVTQTPSHQVTQMGQEVILRCVPISNHLYFYWYRQILGQKVEFLVSFYNNEISEKSEIFDDQFSVERPDGSNFTLKIRSTKLEDSAMYFCASDRDTYGYTFGSGTRLTVV.

The rearrangement joins TRBV30 to TRBJ1-2, with 8 nucleotides matching TRBD1. This CDR3 comprises 13 residues. The germline gives CDR1 GTSNPN, CDR2 SVGIG (reference sequence). V was pared by 4 bases and J by 3 bases, with 4 bases of the junction left unmatched. The CDR3 loop reads CAWNLQGDYGYTF. In DNA, the CDR3 is TGTGCCTGGAACCTACAGGGGGACTATGGCTACACCTTC.

Here the CDR3 DNA reads TGTGCCAGCAGCTCCTTTGCCGGGACAGGGGGGAACACCGGGGAGCTGTTTTTT. This codes for CASSSFAGTGGNTGELFF. The genes are TRBV14 and TRBJ2-2; 11 positions agree with TRBD1. With V trimmed by 5 bases and J by 1 base, 9 bases remained unmatched. Per germline, CDR1 SGHDN and CDR2 FVKESK. The CDR3 is made up of 18 amino acids.

This clonotype was recorded many times. The gene calls are TRBV7-9 and TRBJ1-1; 8 nucleotides agree with TRBD1. CDR1 and CDR2 (germline): SEHNR, FQNEAQ (reference sequence). This CDR3 is 17 amino acids long. Trimming took 4 bases from V and 3 from J; bases not matched to a gene: 13. The CDR3 bases are TGTGCCAGCAGCTACGGACAGGGTGGAATGGGGGACACTGAAGCTTTCTTT. It translates to CASSYGQGGMGDTEAFF.